One and the same sample provided the 9 T cell receptor beta chains below, sequenced in a study of PD-L1 blockade in urothelial cancer. Time point specified: pretreatment peripheral blood. Clones were read by immunoSEQ multiplex PCR, and TCRdb kept only the in-frame ones, dropping some. The sample contains roughly 50,000 clones, approximately 81% of which appear only once. The specimen was PBMCs, collected around atezolizumab (anti-PD-L1) treatment. These receptors all come from a man between 65 and 85 years old with urothelial cancer.

V is TRBV5-4 and J is TRBJ2-6; tentative D call: TRBD2 (5 bases). The CDR3 length is 16 residues. The germline V gene encodes CDR1 SGHNT and CDR2 YYREEE (reference sequence). Trimming left V 2 bases short and J 2 bases short, with 11 bases between. CDR3 DNA sequence: TGTGCCAGCAGCTTCCTCACTAGTCCTGGGGCCAACGTCCTGACTTTC. Translation: CASSFLTSPGANVLTF. Combining the CDR3 with reference TRBV5-4 and TRBJ2-6 gives the whole variable domain ETGVTQSPTHLIKTRGQQVTLRCSSQSGHNTVSWYQQALGQGPQFIFQYYREEENGRGNFPPRFSGLQFPNYSSELNVNALELDDSALYLCASSFLTSPGANVLTFGAGSRLTVL.

This clone has only one observation. The chain carries TRBV7-2 and TRBJ1-1, with TRBD1 matching over 7 bases. The V and J ends lost 7 bases and 6 bases, in that order; junction bases with no gene match: 14. Germline values: CDR1 SGHTA, CDR2 FQGNSA. This CDR3 spans 15 amino acids. Here the CDR3 DNA reads TGTGCCAGCAAGGCCCGACAGGGCCTGTACGCTGAAGCTTTCTTT. It yields the protein CASKARQGLYAEAFF.

This clone appeared a single time. The chain combines TRBV6-5 with TRBJ2-3; D is perhaps TRBD2 (6 bases). Trimming stripped 8 bases from V and 7 bases from J, with 13 bases between. The CDR3 is made up of 12 amino acids. Germline CDR1 is MNHEY and CDR2 is SVGAGI. DNA for the CDR3: TGTGCCAGCGTTTCGGAGGGACATACGCAGTATTTT. It translates to CASVSEGHTQYF.

The chain employs TRBV18 and TRBJ2-6, with 11 positions matching TRBD1. The CDR3 is made up of 17 amino acids. Trimming took 3 bases from V and 1 from J; bases not matched to a gene: 2. Germline V CDR1 and CDR2: KGHSH, LQKENI. The CDR3 coding sequence is TGTGCCAGCTCACCCGGGACAGGGGGATCTGGGGCCAACGTCCTGACTTTC. It translates to CASSPGTGGSGANVLTF.

This rearrangement joins TRBV6-5 to TRBJ1-2; 7 bases fit TRBD1. The ends lost 6 bases at V and 7 bases at J; junction bases unmatched: 8. This CDR3 has 13 amino acids. Germline V gene lookup returns CDR1 MNHEY and CDR2 SVGAGI. Here the CDR3 DNA reads TGTGCCAGCAGGTCAGACAGGGTCGGTGGCTACACCTTC. Amino acids: CASRSDRVGGYTF.

This chain links TRBV5-4 with TRBJ1-2; unclear D gene. The CDR3 is 16 amino acids. CDR1 and CDR2 (germline): SGHNT, YYREEE (reference sequence). The CDR3 DNA sequence: TGTGCAATCACTCCCCTCAAGGGCAGGCTAGCGGATGGCTACACCTTC. This gives the protein CAITPLKGRLADGYTF.

This clone is large within its sample. This sequence joins TRBV7-8 and TRBJ1-5; 11 positions agree with TRBD1. With V trimmed by 1 base and J by 5 bases, 7 bases remained unmatched. Germline V lookup: CDR1 SGHVS, CDR2 FQNEAQ. The CDR3 runs to 17 residues. The CDR3 reads CASSLDRRGQGDQPQHF. The CDR3 DNA follows: TGTGCCAGCAGCTTAGACCGTCGGGGACAGGGGGATCAGCCCCAGCATTTT.

This clone occurred once. The chain links TRBV6-6 to TRBJ1-2; 7 positions match TRBD1. Germline values: CDR1 MNHNY, CDR2 SVGAGI (reference sequence). Trimming cost V 8 bases and J 5 bases; bases outside gene matches: 8. The CDR3 is 13 residues long. CDR3 DNA sequence: TGTGCCAGCGCGGGGGGCAGGGGGTATGGCTACACCTTC. Translating gives CASAGGRGYGYTF.

This chain uses TRBV7-9 with TRBJ1-5; 11 nucleotides match TRBD1. With 5 bases clipped from V and 1 base from J, the junction kept 4 bases outside the gene matches. Per germline, CDR1 SEHNR and CDR2 FQNEAQ (reference sequence). There are 16 residues in the CDR3. DNA of the CDR3: TGTGCCAGCAGCACAGGGACAGGGGGAAGCAATCAGCCCCAGCATTTT. Translation gives CASSTGTGGSNQPQHF.